The 9 T cell receptor beta chains given below trace back to one sample, sequenced in a study of early T cells in non-severe SARS-CoV-2 infection. TCRdb fed the 5' RACE reads into MiXCR, producing one record per CDR3 protein. The data show almost 65,000 distinct CDR3 sequences, just under 5% seen once. The sequenced material came from whole blood. The receptors stem from an adult who was a healthcare worker with PCR-confirmed SARS-CoV-2 infection or an uninfected control (not recorded which).

Comment on this clonotype: Given a much more abundant clone one base away, this may be a read error. The chain joins TRBV5-1 to TRBJ2-7; a possible D gene is TRBD1 (6 bases). The CDR3 runs to 16 residues. CDR1 SGHRS and CDR2 YFSETQ come from the germline V gene. V lost 3 bases to trimming and J lost 3 bases, with 19 bases between them. Here the CDR3 reads CASSSEGLGQNYEQYF. DNA of the CDR3: TGCGCCAGCAGCTCAGAGGGTTTGGGACAAAACTACGAGCAGTACTTC.

This clonotype was counted at least ten times. The genes are TRBV11-2 and TRBJ1-6; D unclear. The V and J ends lost 5 bases and 9 bases respectively, with 14 bases between them. In germline, CDR1 is SGHAT, CDR2 FQNNGV. CDR3 length: 14 residues. The CDR3: CASSIFVGSSPLHF. In DNA, the CDR3 is TGTGCCAGCAGCATATTCGTTGGCAGTTCACCCCTCCACTTT.

CDR3 amino acids: CASSLGLALQETQYF. The DNA for the CDR3 is TGTGCCAGCAGCTTAGGGTTAGCTCTGCAAGAGACCCAGTACTTC. This rearrangement joins TRBV9 to TRBJ2-5; the D is unclear. CDR3 size: 15 residues. Per the germline V gene, CDR1 is SGDLS and CDR2 is YYNGEE. Trimming stripped 4 bases from V and 2 bases from J, with 15 bases between.

Only a few counts were recorded for this clonotype. The chain links TRBV6-6 to TRBJ2-5; D is unresolved. V dropped 2 bases and J dropped 1 base, with 8 bases sitting between them. Germline lookup yields CDR1 MNHNY and CDR2 SVGAGI (reference sequence). This CDR3 region has 14 residues. CDR3 bases: TGTGCCAGCAGTTACCTCCGTGCCCAAGAGACCCAGTACTTC. Its translation: CASSYLRAQETQYF.

The sample holds many counts of this clonotype. The rearrangement uses TRBV12-3 or TRBV12-4 and TRBJ1-1, with D possibly TRBD1 on 5 matching bases. Between the trimmed V and J ends, which lost 7 bases and 7 bases, there was a span of 13 bases. The CDR3 contains 12 residues. The CDR3 bases are TGTGCCAGCACCCTGGGAGGGGTTGAAGCTTTCTTT. Protein product: CASTLGGVEAFF.

This clonotype appeared many times. The chain couples TRBV5-5 to TRBJ1-1; the match to TRBD1 covers 7 bases. The CDR3 runs to 12 residues. The V gene's germline CDR1 is SGHKS and CDR2 YYEKEE (reference sequence). Trimming at V came to 4 bases and at J to 12 bases, leaving 9 bases not matched to a gene. CDR3 loop: CASSLTGARSFF. Here the CDR3 DNA reads TGTGCCAGCAGCCTAACAGGGGCTAGATCTTTCTTT. Filled out from reference TRBV5-5 and TRBJ1-1, the complete variable domain reads DAGVTQSPTHLIKTRGQQVTLRCSPISGHKSVSWYQQVLGQGPQFIFQYYEKEERGRGNFPDRFSARQFPNYSSELNVNALLLGDSALYLCASSLTGARSFFGQGTRLTVV.

The sample holds a few counts of this clonotype. The junction and the germline gene differ at one end; a read error may be behind it. V is TRBV7-2 and J is TRBJ2-3; D gene uncertain. This CDR3 has 16 amino acids. In germline, CDR1 is SGHTA, CDR2 FQGNSA. DNA for the CDR3: TGTGCCAGCAGCTTAAGGAGAAGGGCGAACGCAGATATGCAGTATTTT. This codes for CASSLRRRANADMQYF.

This clonotype came up many times. The V gene is TRBV7-2, the J gene TRBJ2-1; D could derive from TRBD1 or TRBD2 (7 bases each). V lost 0 bases to trimming and J lost 4 bases, with 10 bases between them. Germline V gene lookup returns CDR1 SGHTA and CDR2 FQGNSA. The CDR3 sequence is 15 residues long. The CDR3 reads CASSLARGGYNEQFF. CDR3 sequence (DNA): TGTGCCAGCAGCTTAGCCAGGGGGGGTTACAATGAGCAGTTCTTC.

This clonotype was seen only a few times. The chain employs TRBV12-3 or TRBV12-4 and TRBJ2-7; 9 nucleotides line up with TRBD2. Unmatched junction bases numbered 2, after V lost 6 bases and J lost 2 bases. The CDR3 consists of 13 residues. The CDR3 is CASRLAGPYEQYF. In DNA form, the CDR3 reads TGTGCCAGCAGGCTAGCGGGACCCTACGAGCAGTACTTC.